Listed below are T cell receptor beta chains from one sample, sequenced in a study of cytomegalovirus exposure and HLA in healthy donors. Sequencing was performed with immunoSEQ multiplex PCR; in TCRdb, only in-frame clones are kept and a portion is missing. The sample records tens of thousands of clones, about three quarters being singletons. Sequencing used PBMCs. All receptors come from a man aged 40-49 years in good health and CMV-seronegative. CDR3s include the opening cysteine and the closing phenylalanine or tryptophan. D genes are given only for firm matches. For some rows the clone size is stated as once, few or many, or as a class when expanded; others skip it.

J gene	V gene	clone size	D gene	CDR3 DNA	CDR3 protein
TRBJ1-2	TRBV9	-	-	TGTGCCAGCAGCGCCGATGAGTCCTCCTATGGCTACACCTTC	CASSADESSYGYTF
TRBJ1-5	TRBV4-2	-	-	TGTGCCAGCAGCCAAGAAACAAAGGGGTTTCAGCCCCAGCATTTT	CASSQETKGFQPQHF
TRBJ1-1	TRBV15	-	-	TGTGCCACCAGCAGAGATGGAGTGGCGGGGGGGACTGAAGCTTTCTTT	CATSRDGVAGGTEAFF
TRBJ2-7	TRBV6-6	-	TRBD2	TGTGCCAGCAGTTTGTCTAGCGGTTTCTCCTACGAGCAGTACTTC	CASSLSSGFSYEQYF
TRBJ2-7	TRBV27	few	TRBD1	TGTGCCAGCAGTCCAGGGGGCGCAGGGTACGAGCAGTACTTC	CASSPGGAGYEQYF
TRBJ2-7	TRBV19	-	TRBD1	TGTGCCACCCGGACAGGGGGGTACGAGCAGTACTTC	CATRTGGYEQYF
TRBJ1-2	TRBV27	few	-	TGTGCCAGCAGTTTACAGGGCGGCAACTATGGCTACACCTTC	CASSLQGGNYGYTF
TRBJ2-3	TRBV30	few	-	TGTGCCTGGAGAGGACTTGACACCTACACAGATACGCAGTATTTT	CAWRGLDTYTDTQYF
TRBJ1-2	TRBV19	-	TRBD1	TGTGCCAGTAGTATTAGGCCGGACAGGCCTTATGGCTACACCTTC	CASSIRPDRPYGYTF
TRBJ2-2	TRBV7-9	-	-	TGTGCCAGCAGTTATGGACTAGGGGGCACCGGGGAGCTGTTTTTT	CASSYGLGGTGELFF
TRBJ2-7	TRBV6-5	-	-	TGTGCCAGCAGCCAAAACAGGGACGAGCAGTACTTC	CASSQNRDEQYF
TRBJ1-2	TRBV7-2	few	TRBD1	TGTGCCAGCAGCAATAGACAGGGGGCGAGGTACTATGGCTACACCTTC	CASSNRQGARYYGYTF
TRBJ2-7	TRBV30	-	-	TGTGCCTGGAGTGTAGGTCAGGGGTTTGAGCAGTACTTC	CAWSVGQGFEQYF
TRBJ1-1	TRBV6-6	-	-	TGTGCCAGCAGTCCCGGGGGGGGCCTAAACACTGAAGCTTTCTTT	CASSPGGGLNTEAFF
TRBJ2-5	TRBV5-1	-	-	TGCGCCAGCAGCCTTATATCACTCCCCCAAGAGACCCAGTACTTC	CASSLISLPQETQYF
TRBJ2-5	TRBV6-1	-	TRBD2	TGTGCCAGCAGTGAAGCTAATAGCGGGAGTGGACAGACCCAGTACTTC	CASSEANSGSGQTQYF
TRBJ2-7	TRBV9	-	-	TGTGCCAGCAGCGTTCAGGGGACCTCCTACGAGCAGTACTTC	CASSVQGTSYEQYF
TRBJ2-7	TRBV21-1	-	-	TGTGCCAGCAGCAAAGTGGGACTACTCAACTACGAGCAGTACTTC	CASSKVGLLNYEQYF
TRBJ2-1	TRBV4-2	-	-	TGTGCCAGCAGCCTGGGACTAGGGGGCGCCTACAATGAGCAGTTCTTC	CASSLGLGGAYNEQFF
TRBJ1-2	TRBV7-9	-	-	TGTGCCAGCAGTTGGGGGGAGAATGGCTACACCTTC	CASSWGENGYTF
TRBJ2-2	TRBV7-3	few	-	TGTGCCAGCAGCCGGAGCGAGGCCGGGGAGCTGTTTTTT	CASSRSEAGELFF
TRBJ2-1	TRBV7-2	-	TRBD2	TGTGCCAGCAGCTTACCGCGACTAGCGGGAGGGTATGAGCAGTTCTTC	CASSLPRLAGGYEQFF
TRBJ2-7	TRBV27	-	TRBD2	TGTGCCAGCAGTTTATTACTAGCGGGAGGGCCGGGAGAGCAGTACTTC	CASSLLLAGGPGEQYF
TRBJ2-3	TRBV28	-	-	TGTGCCAGCAGCCCAGTTAGGAGAACAGGGTCAGATACGCAGTATTTT	CASSPVRRTGSDTQYF
TRBJ1-2	TRBV7-2	-	-	TGTGCCAGCAGAGGAGGGACGTTGGGTGGCTACACCTTC	CASRGGTLGGYTF
TRBJ1-1	TRBV12-5	-	-	TGTGCCAGTGGTTTGGGCGGGACTGCTAACACTGAAGCTTTCTTT	CASGLGGTANTEAFF
TRBJ2-7	TRBV5-4	-	TRBD1	TGTGCCAGCAGCGAAAGATGGGACAGCTACGAGCAGTACTTC	CASSERWDSYEQYF
TRBJ2-2	TRBV6-1	once	TRBD2	TGTGCCAGCAGTGGATTAGCGGGAGGGGGCACCGGGGAGCTGTTTTTT	CASSGLAGGGTGELFF
TRBJ1-5	TRBV28	-	-	TGTGCCAGCAGTTTCCAGGGCCATCAGCCCCAGCATTTT	CASSFQGHQPQHF
TRBJ2-3	TRBV5-4	-	TRBD2	TGTGCCAGCAGCTTGGCAGGGACTAGCGGAGGCGGGCAGTATTTT	CASSLAGTSGGGQYF
TRBJ2-1	TRBV27	-	TRBD2	TGTGCCAGCAGTCTCACTAGCGGGCCACACAATGAGCAGTTCTTC	CASSLTSGPHNEQFF
TRBJ1-5	TRBV7-9	-	TRBD1	TGTGCCAGCAGCGGGACAGGGGATCAGCCCCAGCATTTT	CASSGTGDQPQHF
TRBJ1-1	TRBV4-2	few	-	TGTGCCAGTCGGCAGGTGAACACTGAAGCTTTCTTT	CASRQVNTEAFF
TRBJ2-7	TRBV5-1	-	-	TGCGCCAGCAGCTTCTCGGACGGACTGGGGGAGCAGTACTTC	CASSFSDGLGEQYF
TRBJ1-4	TRBV28	-	TRBD1	TGTGCCAGCAGTTTAAAACCGGGACAGCTAAATGAAAAACTGTTTTTT	CASSLKPGQLNEKLFF
TRBJ2-6	TRBV7-3	-	-	TGTGCCAGCAGCGCTTCCCCGGGACAAAGCTCTGGGGCCAACGTCCTGACTTTC	CASSASPGQSSGANVLTF
TRBJ2-5	TRBV6-1	-	-	TGTGCCAGCAGTGAATCGGGAGATCAAGAGACCCAGTACTTC	CASSESGDQETQYF